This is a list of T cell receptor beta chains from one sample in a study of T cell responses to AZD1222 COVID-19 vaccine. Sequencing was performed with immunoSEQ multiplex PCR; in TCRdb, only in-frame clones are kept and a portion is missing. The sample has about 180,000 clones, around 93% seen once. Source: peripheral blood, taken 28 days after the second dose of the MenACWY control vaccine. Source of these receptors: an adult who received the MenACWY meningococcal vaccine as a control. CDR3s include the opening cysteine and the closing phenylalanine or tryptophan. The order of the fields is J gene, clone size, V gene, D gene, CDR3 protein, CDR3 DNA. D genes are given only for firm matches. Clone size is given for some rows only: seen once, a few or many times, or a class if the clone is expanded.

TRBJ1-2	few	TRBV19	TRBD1	CASIPQGSANYGYTF	TGTGCCAGTATCCCACAGGGGTCCGCTAACTATGGCTACACCTTC
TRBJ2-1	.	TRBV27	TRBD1	CASGPGTGYNEQFF	TGTGCCAGCGGGCCCGGGACAGGCTACAATGAGCAGTTCTTC
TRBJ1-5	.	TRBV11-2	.	CASSLDRDQPQHF	TGTGCCAGCAGCTTAGATCGAGATCAGCCCCAGCATTTT
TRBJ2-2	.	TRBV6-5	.	CASSYPSRGATGELFF	TGTGCCAGCAGTTACCCTTCCCGGGGGGCCACCGGGGAGCTGTTTTTT
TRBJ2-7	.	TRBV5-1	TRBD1	CASSWDSAGAEQYF	TGCGCCAGCAGCTGGGACAGCGCCGGGGCCGAGCAGTACTTC
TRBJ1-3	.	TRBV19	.	CAAGETAGNTIYF	TGTGCCGCGGGGGAGACAGCTGGAAACACCATATATTTT
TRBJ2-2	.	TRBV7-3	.	CASSRRGGELFF	TGTGCCAGCAGCCGCCGGGGCGGGGAGCTGTTTTTT
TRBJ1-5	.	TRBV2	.	CASSVRGGGGNQPQHF	TGTGCCAGCAGTGTTAGGGGGGGTGGCGGCAATCAGCCCCAGCATTTT
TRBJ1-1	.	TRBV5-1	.	CASSLGHEDTEAFF	TGCGCCAGCAGCTTGGGACATGAGGACACTGAAGCTTTCTTT
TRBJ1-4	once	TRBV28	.	CASSLGTRQGEKLFF	TGTGCCAGCAGTTTAGGGACAAGGCAGGGTGAAAAACTGTTTTTT
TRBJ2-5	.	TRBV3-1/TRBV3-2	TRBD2	CASSLAGAYQETQYF	TGTGCCAGCAGTCTAGCGGGGGCGTACCAAGAGACCCAGTACTTC
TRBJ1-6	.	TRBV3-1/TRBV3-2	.	CASSQAAGLGSPLHF	TGTGCCAGCAGCCAAGCCGCAGGCTTGGGTTCACCCCTCCACTTT
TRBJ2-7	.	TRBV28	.	CASSRTNSDEQYF	TGTGCCAGCAGTCGGACCAATTCGGACGAGCAGTACTTC
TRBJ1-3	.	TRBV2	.	CASSPGNTIYF	TGTGCCAGCTCGCCTGGAAACACCATATATTTT
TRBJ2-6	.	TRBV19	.	CASSMDSAATGANVLTF	TGTGCCAGTAGTATGGACAGTGCGGCGACTGGGGCCAACGTCCTGACTTTC
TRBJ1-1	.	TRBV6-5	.	CASSYPAGAFF	TGTGCCAGCAGTTACCCCGCGGGAGCTTTCTTT
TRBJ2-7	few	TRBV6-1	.	CASSEQEIASYEQYF	TGTGCCAGCAGTGAACAAGAAATTGCGTCCTACGAGCAGTACTTC
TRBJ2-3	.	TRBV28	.	CASRRARLGTDTQYF	TGTGCCAGCAGGCGGGCGAGGTTAGGGACAGATACGCAGTATTTT
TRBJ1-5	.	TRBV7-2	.	CASSLSSSNQPQHF	TGTGCCAGCAGCTTAAGTTCTAGCAATCAGCCCCAGCATTTT
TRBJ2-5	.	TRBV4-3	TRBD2	CASSQGGGPGETQYF	TGCGCCAGCAGCCAAGGCGGGGGGCCAGGAGAGACCCAGTACTTC
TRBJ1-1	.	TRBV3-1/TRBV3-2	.	CASSQAMVVNTEAFF	TGTGCCAGCAGCCAAGCTATGGTGGTGAACACTGAAGCTTTCTTT
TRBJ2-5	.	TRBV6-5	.	CASSYMTGGMETQYF	TGTGCCAGCAGTTACATGACAGGCGGGATGGAGACCCAGTACTTC
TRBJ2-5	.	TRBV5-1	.	CASSLGDLQETQYF	TGCGCCAGCAGCTTGGGGGACTTACAAGAGACCCAGTACTTC
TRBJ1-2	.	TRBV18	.	CASSPITGEYGYTF	TGTGCCAGCTCACCAATAACGGGAGAGTACGGCTACACCTTC
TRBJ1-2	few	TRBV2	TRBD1	CASSEYRGYGYTF	TGTGCCAGCAGTGAATACAGGGGCTATGGCTACACCTTC
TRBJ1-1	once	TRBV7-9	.	CASSPFRTAMNTEAFF	TGTGCCAGCAGCCCCTTCAGGACAGCCATGAACACTGAAGCTTTCTTT
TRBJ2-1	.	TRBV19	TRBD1	CASARDRDPYNEQFF	TGTGCCAGTGCCCGGGACAGGGATCCCTACAATGAGCAGTTCTTC
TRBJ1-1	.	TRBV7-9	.	CASSSGRSPMNTEAFF	TGTGCCAGCAGCTCCGGGAGGAGCCCCATGAACACTGAAGCTTTCTTT
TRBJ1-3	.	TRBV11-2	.	CASSPGRGSGNTIYF	TGTGCCAGCAGCCCTGGGCGGGGAAGTGGAAACACCATATATTTT
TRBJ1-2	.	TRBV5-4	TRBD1	CASSADRVSGYTF	TGTGCCAGCAGCGCGGACAGGGTGAGCGGCTACACCTTC
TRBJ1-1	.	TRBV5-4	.	CASSLDLSQQNTEAFF	TGTGCCAGCAGCCTGGACCTATCGCAGCAGAACACTGAAGCTTTCTTT